This T cell receptor (beta chain) was captured by sequencing in a study of OX40 agonist ivuxolimab in advanced cancers. At the level of the study: As their treatment, patients were administered ivuxolimab, an agonistic anti-OX40 (CD134) antibody. Eligibility admitted prior anti-PD-1, anti-PD-L1 or anti-CTLA-4 therapy; roughly 40% had some.

The repertoire was sequenced with immunoSEQ multiplex PCR; TCRdb's copy has only in-frame clones and lacks some. The repertoire includes just over 20,000 clones, roughly 77% of them detected once, and 8% to 10% sits in the top ten. Germline lookup yields CDR1 GTSNPN and CDR2 SVGIG (reference sequence). There are 13 residues in the CDR3. V lost 7 bases and J 0 bases, leaving 12 bases between the germline ends. At cycle 4 day 1, cycle 7 day 1, and baseline, blood was sampled. This material consisted of CD4+ or CD8+ T cells sorted from blood, taken in a trial of the OX40 agonist ivuxolimab. This TCR derives from an adult with an advanced solid tumor such as melanoma, head and neck, liver or kidney cancer. The chain combines TRBV30 with TRBJ2-5; perhaps TRBD1 as D (7 bases). CDR3 nucleotide sequence: TGTGCCTTGGACAGGAGGGACCAAGAGACCCAGTACTTC. It encodes CALDRRDQETQYF.